This T cell receptor (beta chain) came from a study of T cells after yellow fever vaccination. This clonotype has just a few counts. From the 5' RACE reads, TCRdb called clonotypes with MiXCR, one entry per CDR3 protein. The table includes 200,000 to 250,000 distinct CDR3 sequences, approximately 3% detected once. The V and J ends lost 6 bases and 4 bases respectively, with 13 bases between them. Germline assignment: CDR1 WSHSY and CDR2 SAAADI. The CDR3 spans 14 residues. This chain links TRBV10-2 with TRBJ1-3; tentative D call: TRBD1 (6 bases). Source: CD4+ T cells sorted from PBMCs, taken 10 days after the yellow fever booster vaccination. The receptor was derived from a young man who received the YFV17D yellow fever vaccine. CDR3 DNA: TGCGCCAGCAGCTCCCTGGACAGCGGAAACACCATATATTTT. It is translated as CASSSLDSGNTIYF.